One sample yielded the 5 T cell receptor beta chains listed below, sequenced in a study of T cells after yellow fever vaccination. TCRdb called the 5' RACE reads again in MiXCR, with one record for every CDR3 protein. Of fewer than 350,000 distinct CDR3 sequences in the sample, approximately 3.9% were seen once. The source material was PBMCs, sampled on the day of the yellow fever booster vaccination. The receptor set was obtained from a man between 18 and 29 years old who received the YFV17D yellow fever vaccine.

This clonotype was seen repeatedly, ten times or more. The chain uses TRBV7-2 and TRBJ1-1, with 7 positions matching TRBD1. Trimming at V came to 4 bases and at J to 12 bases, leaving 14 bases not matched to a gene. Germline V gene data show CDR1 as SGHTA and CDR2 as FQGNSA. The CDR3 contains 14 residues. The CDR3 sequence: CASSSQGGSGATFF. Here the CDR3 DNA reads TGTGCCAGCAGCTCGCAGGGGGGATCAGGAGCGACTTTCTTT.

This clonotype was recorded many times. The V and J genes are TRBV27 and TRBJ2-2; D is undetermined. The ends were cut back, 1 base at V and 7 bases at J, with 10 bases in the middle. The CDR3 sequence is 14 residues long. CDR1 and CDR2 (germline): MNHEY, SMNVEV (reference sequence). CDR3 coding DNA: TGTGCCAGCAGTTTATTCTTGGGTGGCGGGGAGCTGTTTTTT. Its translation: CASSLFLGGGELFF.

This clonotype has ten or more counts. The rearrangement links TRBV11-2 to TRBJ2-1, with 15 bases matching TRBD2. Germline trimming cut 5 bases from V and 12 bases from J; bases unmatched to any gene: 8. The CDR3 extends over 15 amino acids. Per germline, CDR1 SGHAT and CDR2 FQNNGV. CDR3 loop: CASSPGTSGGLGQFF. CDR3 sequence (DNA): TGTGCCAGCAGCCCGGGGACTAGCGGGGGGTTGGGGCAGTTCTTC. The full variable domain, with the rest looked up from reference TRBV11-2 and TRBJ2-1, is EAGVAQSPRYKIIEKRQSVAFWCNPISGHATLYWYQQILGQGPKLLIQFQNNGVVDDSQLPKDRFSAERLKGVDSTLKIQPAKLEDSAVYLCASSPGTSGGLGQFFGPGTRLTVL.

Many counts were recorded for this clonotype. This chain joins TRBV2 and TRBJ1-2, with D perhaps TRBD1 (5 bases). The CDR3 is 13 residues long. V lost 5 bases and J 4 bases, leaving 11 bases between the germline ends. Germline lookup yields CDR1 SNHLY and CDR2 FYNNEI. DNA for the CDR3: TGTGCCAGCAGTTTTACAGGTCGCTATGGCTACACCTTC. Encoded protein: CASSFTGRYGYTF.

This clonotype turned up a few times. V gene TRBV7-6 combines with J gene TRBJ1-1; D is perhaps TRBD1 (6 bases). The CDR3 covers 16 residues. The germline V gene has CDR1 SGHVS and CDR2 FNYEAQ. V was cut by 2 bases and J by 4 bases, with 17 bases left in between. CDR3 DNA: TGTGCCAGCAGCTTACAGGGGTTAAGGGGTTTCACTGAAGCTTTCTTT. Protein product: CASSLQGLRGFTEAFF.